This note documents a single TCR beta chain sequence. Its specificity is unknown. The data stem from a study of cytomegalovirus exposure and HLA in healthy donors. Study at large: A preliminary data release comprised 70 million to 95 million unique TCRs obtained from HLA-typed donors.

Both 60 Vbeta primers and 13 Jbeta primers went into the PCR. Data came from immunoSEQ multiplex PCR; TCRdb stores just in-frame clones and leaves some out. This sample carries fewer than 40,000 clones, roughly 88% of them seen once, and the ten largest clones take roughly 10%. Findings and limits, study-wide: In a later analysis, HLA-C alleles had the fewest associated TCRs, DRB1 alleles the most.

V lost 5 bases and J 4 bases, leaving 12 bases between the germline ends. The germline CDR1 and CDR2 sequences are SGHTA and FQGNSA. This CDR3 region has 14 residues. Sequencing was performed on PBMCs. This sequence was found in a woman between 40 and 50 years old in good health and CMV-seropositive. The chain couples TRBV7-2 to TRBJ1-3; D is uncertain. The CDR3 bases are TGTGCCAGCAGCCCTGCGAGAGGAGGAAACACCATATATTTT. Amino acids: CASSPARGGNTIYF.